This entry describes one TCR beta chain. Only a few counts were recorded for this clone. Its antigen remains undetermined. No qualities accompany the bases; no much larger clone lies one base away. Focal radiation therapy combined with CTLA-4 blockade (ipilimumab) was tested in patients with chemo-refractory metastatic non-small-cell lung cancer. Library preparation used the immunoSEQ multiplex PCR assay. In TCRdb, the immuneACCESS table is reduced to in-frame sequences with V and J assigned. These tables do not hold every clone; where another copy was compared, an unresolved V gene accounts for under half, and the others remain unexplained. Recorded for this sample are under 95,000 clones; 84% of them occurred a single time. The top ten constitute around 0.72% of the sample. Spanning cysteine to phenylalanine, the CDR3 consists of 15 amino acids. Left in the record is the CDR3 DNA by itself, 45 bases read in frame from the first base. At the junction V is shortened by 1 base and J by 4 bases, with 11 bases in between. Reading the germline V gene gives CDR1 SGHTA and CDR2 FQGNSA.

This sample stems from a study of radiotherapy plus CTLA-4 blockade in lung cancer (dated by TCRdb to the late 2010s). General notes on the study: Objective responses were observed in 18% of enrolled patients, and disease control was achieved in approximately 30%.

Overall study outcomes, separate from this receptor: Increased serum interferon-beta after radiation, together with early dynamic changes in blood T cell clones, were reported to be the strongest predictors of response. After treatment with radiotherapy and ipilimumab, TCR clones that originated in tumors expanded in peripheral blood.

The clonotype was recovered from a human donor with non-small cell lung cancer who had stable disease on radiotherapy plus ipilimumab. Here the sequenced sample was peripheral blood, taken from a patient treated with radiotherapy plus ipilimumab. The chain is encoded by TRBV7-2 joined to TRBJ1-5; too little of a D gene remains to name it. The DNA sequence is TGTGCCAGCAGCTTAGGCAGGAACTGGAATCAGCCCCAGCATTTT. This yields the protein CASSLGRNWNQPQHF.